What follows are 18 T cell receptor beta chains derived from one specimen sequenced in a study of T cells in Graves' hyperthyroidism and ophthalmopathy. Amplification yielded TCR beta CDR3 regions, with RNA transcripts as the source. First-round RT-PCR of the TCR CDR3 relied on the HTBI primer set. TCRdb called the multiplex PCR reads again in MiXCR, with one record for every CDR3 protein. Here the sample spans around 350,000 distinct CDR3 sequences, about 15% being singletons. Sequenced input: blood. Receptor source: a woman aged 60-75 years with Graves' ophthalmopathy.

This clonotype was counted only a few times. The V gene is TRBV6-1, the J gene TRBJ2-5; either TRBD1 or TRBD2 may supply D (5 bases each). The CDR3 loop spans 13 amino acids. Germline loops: CDR1 MNHNS, CDR2 SASEGT. V dropped 6 bases and J dropped 4 bases, with 12 bases sitting between them. The CDR3 coding sequence is TGTGCCAGCAGCCTGGGACCTGCAGAGACCCAGTACTTC. It yields the protein CASSLGPAETQYF.

V and J are TRBV20-1 and TRBJ2-1, with 11 bases that match TRBD2. V lost 4 bases and J lost 3; bases outside the gene matches: 5. Looked up from germline, CDR1 is DFQATT and CDR2 is SNEGSKA (reference sequence). This CDR3 is 15 amino acids long. The CDR3 spells CSAISGRANYNEQFF. CDR3 bases: TGCAGTGCTATTAGCGGGAGGGCCAACTACAATGAGCAGTTCTTC.

Ten or more counts support this clonotype. The chain couples TRBV28 to TRBJ1-1; D gene ambiguous. This CDR3 comprises 13 residues. From germline, CDR1 is MDHEN and CDR2 SYDVKM. Deletions cut 6 bases from V and 8 bases from J, with 16 bases between. The chain's CDR3 is CASRPPGSGEAFF. CDR3 nucleotide sequence: TGTGCCAGCAGGCCCCCTGGGTCCGGAGAAGCTTTCTTT.

This clonotype was seen many times. J is TRBJ2-1 and V is TRBV27; 9 bases fit TRBD2. Germline values: CDR1 MNHEY, CDR2 SMNVEV (reference sequence). This CDR3 comprises 16 residues. V lost 6 bases to trimming and J lost 4 bases; unmatched junction nucleotides: 10. CDR3 sequence (DNA): TGTGCCAGCAGGACTATAGCGGGAGACCGATACAATGAGCAGTTCTTC. Translation: CASRTIAGDRYNEQFF.

This clonotype was seen ten or more times. The chain is built from TRBV28 and TRBJ2-1; D gene unclear. Between the trimmed V and J ends, which lost 4 bases and 0 bases, there was a span of 13 bases. Germline CDR1 MDHEN, CDR2 SYDVKM. CDR3 size: 16 residues. CDR3 in DNA: TGTGCCAGCAGTTCGCCGGTGGCTCGCTCCTACAATGAGCAGTTCTTC. Translation gives CASSSPVARSYNEQFF. Together with reference TRBV28 and TRBJ2-1, the CDR3 gives the full variable domain: DVKVTQSSRYLVKRTGEKVFLECVQDMDHENMFWYRQDPGLGLRLIYFSYDVKMKEKGDIPEGYSVSREKKERFSLILESASTNQTSMYLCASSSPVARSYNEQFFGPGTRLTVL.

This clonotype was picked up many times. The chain combines TRBV7-2 with TRBJ2-5; a possible D gene is TRBD2 (6 bases). From germline, CDR1 is SGHTA and CDR2 FQGNSA. The CDR3 is made up of 16 amino acids. The V gene lost 0 bases and the J gene lost 1 base, with 12 bases spanning the gap. Here the CDR3 reads CASSLAVGRGQETQYF. The DNA for the CDR3 is TGTGCCAGCAGCTTAGCGGTCGGGAGAGGCCAAGAGACCCAGTACTTC.

The chain links TRBV29-1 to TRBJ2-3; 11 nucleotides agree with TRBD1. The CDR3 has 13 residues. V lost 7 bases, J lost 8 bases, and 8 bases stayed unmatched. Germline V lookup: CDR1 SQVTM, CDR2 ANQGSEA. CDR3 residues: CSAGQGGPVTQYF. For the CDR3, the DNA is TGCAGCGCGGGACAGGGGGGGCCTGTTACGCAGTATTTT.

Ten or more counts support this clonotype. The rearrangement links TRBV18 to TRBJ2-3; maybe TRBD2 (6 bases). Deletions cut 3 bases from V and 3 bases from J, with 10 bases between. CDR1 is KGHSH, CDR2 LQKENI, per germline. This CDR3 spans 14 amino acids. CDR3 DNA sequence: TGTGCCAGCTCACCCGGGACTCGGACAGATACGCAGTATTTT. Translated, it gives CASSPGTRTDTQYF.

There are many counts of this clonotype. The junction and the germline gene differ at one end; a read error may be behind it. V gene TRBV5-1 combines with J gene TRBJ1-1; a weak D match, TRBD1 (5 bases). CDR1 is SGHRS and CDR2 is YFSETQ in the germline V gene. This CDR3 has 14 amino acids. CDR3 region: CASSSGTLNTEAFF. Written as DNA, the CDR3 is TGTGCCAGCAGCTCCGGGACCTTGAACACTGAAGCTTTCTTT.

The chain carries TRBV27 and TRBJ2-1, with no clear D. CDR1 is MNHEY, CDR2 SMNVEV, per germline (reference sequence). The CDR3 sequence is 13 residues long. Trimming took off 2 bases at V and 10 bases at J, with 12 bases between the two ends. The CDR3 region has the DNA TGTGCCAGCAGTTTACGTCACCTCGGCGAGCAGTTCTTC. Translated, it gives CASSLRHLGEQFF.

This clonotype appeared many times. The V and J genes are TRBV30 and TRBJ2-7; D possibly uses TRBD1 or TRBD2 (5 bases each). The ends were cut back, 0 bases at V and 0 bases at J, with 6 bases in the middle. Germline loops: CDR1 GTSNPN, CDR2 SVGIG (reference sequence). This CDR3 region has 13 residues. CDR3 residues: CAWSVGTSYEQYF. The CDR3 region has the DNA TGTGCCTGGAGTGTAGGGACCTCCTACGAGCAGTACTTC.

The chain joins TRBV6-9 to TRBJ1-1; D is uncertain. V was cut by 3 bases and J by 4 bases, with 6 bases left in between. The CDR3 totals 12 residues. Per germline, CDR1 MNHGY and CDR2 SVAAGI. The DNA of the CDR3 is TGTGCCAGCAGTTACTTGGGCACTGAAGCTTTCTTT. This translates into CASSYLGTEAFF.

This clonotype was seen ten or more times. This rearrangement joins TRBV7-2 to TRBJ1-6; D gene uncertain. Germline V gives CDR1 SGHTA, CDR2 FQGNSA. This CDR3 has 15 residues. Trimming took off 2 bases at V and 8 bases at J, with 13 bases between the two ends. Here the CDR3 DNA reads TGTGCCAGCAGCTTATTCCAACCCATGGATTCACCCCTCCACTTT. It codes for CASSLFQPMDSPLHF.

V gene TRBV29-1 combines with J gene TRBJ2-1, with TRBD1 as a possible D gene (5 bases). The CDR3 loop spans 11 amino acids. Between the trimmed V and J ends, which lost 3 bases and 12 bases, there was a span of 12 bases. CDR1 is SQVTM and CDR2 is ANQGSEA in the germline V gene. The CDR3 bases are TGCAGCGTTGACTTGGCCCAGGGGCAGTTCTTC. Its translation is CSVDLAQGQFF.

There are many counts of this clonotype. V is TRBV7-2 and J is TRBJ1-5; TRBD1 aligns across 10 bases. Germline-derived CDR1 and CDR2 are SGHTA and FQGNSA. The CDR3 has 15 amino acids. V dropped 5 bases and J dropped 7; count of bases not matched to a gene: 8. CDR3 bases: TGTGCCAGCAGCCTAGGACAGGGGGTATGGCAGCCCCAGCATTTT. It encodes CASSLGQGVWQPQHF.

The V gene is TRBV20-1, the J gene TRBJ2-5; TRBD2 is a possible D gene (7 bases). The CDR3 length is 14 residues. V was pared by 3 bases and J by 4 bases, with 15 bases between. In germline, CDR1 is DFQATT, CDR2 SNEGSKA (reference sequence). Written as DNA, the CDR3 is TGCAGTGCTAGTGTACAGGGAGGGCGAGAGACCCAGTACTTC. It is translated as CSASVQGGRETQYF.

This clonotype was seen at least ten times. The V and J genes are TRBV20-1 and TRBJ2-3; 8 bases line up with TRBD1. With V trimmed by 4 bases and J by 4 bases, 10 bases remained unmatched. The CDR3 length is 15 residues. The germline CDR1 and CDR2 sequences are DFQATT and SNEGSKA (reference sequence). CDR3 loop: CSAKTDRGGSDTQYF. As DNA, the CDR3 is TGCAGTGCTAAGACCGACAGGGGCGGGTCAGATACGCAGTATTTT.

This clonotype has a single count. This could be a read error, since a much larger clone is one nucleotide away. The V and J genes are TRBV11-2 and TRBJ2-5; TRBD2 matches 14 bases. The CDR3 runs to 15 residues. Germline V gene data show CDR1 as SGHAT and CDR2 as FQNNGV. The V and J ends lost 3 bases and 5 bases, in that order; junction bases with no gene match: 2. The CDR3: CASSLTSGRVETQYF. The CDR3 nucleotides read TGTGCCAGCAGCTTGACTAGCGGGAGGGTGGAGACCCAGTACTTC.